The present entry profiles one TCR beta chain with its context. These data come from a study of CXCR3-negative and CXCR3-positive naive CD8 T cells. This CDR3 has 16 residues. Germline V CDR1 and CDR2: LGHNA, YSLEER. Preparation of TRB cDNA libraries relied on 5' RACE carrying UMI labels. TCRdb re-called the 5' RACE reads and shows each CDR3 protein once, DNA omitted. This sample lists some 130,000 distinct CDR3 sequences; its ten largest clones have less than 0.55%. The sample comprised naive CXCR3- CD8+ T cells from blood. Indicated subset: CD45RO-CCR7+CD27+CD95- naive CD8+ T cells lacking CXCR3 (TNR3-). This receptor was obtained from a human donor in good health. Some clones in this sample may be carry-over from other donors' samples. The chain carries TRBV4-3 and TRBJ2-3; TCRdb's assignment of TRBD1 cannot be checked, as there is no DNA. The CDR3 spells CASSQDRDGSTDTQYF.